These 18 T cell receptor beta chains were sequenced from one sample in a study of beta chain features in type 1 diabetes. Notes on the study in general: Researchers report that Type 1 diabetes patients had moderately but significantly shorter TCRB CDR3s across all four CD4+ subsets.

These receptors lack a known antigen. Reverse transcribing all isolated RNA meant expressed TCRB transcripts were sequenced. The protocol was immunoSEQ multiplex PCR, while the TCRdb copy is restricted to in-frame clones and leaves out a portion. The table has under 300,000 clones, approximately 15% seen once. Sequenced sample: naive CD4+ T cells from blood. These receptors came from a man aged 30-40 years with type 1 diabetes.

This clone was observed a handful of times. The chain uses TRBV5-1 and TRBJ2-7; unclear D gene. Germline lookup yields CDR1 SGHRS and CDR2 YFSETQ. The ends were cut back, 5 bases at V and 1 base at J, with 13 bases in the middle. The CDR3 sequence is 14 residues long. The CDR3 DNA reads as TGCGCCAGCAGTCTCTCCCGAGATTCCTACGAGCAGTACTTC. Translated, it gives CASSLSRDSYEQYF.

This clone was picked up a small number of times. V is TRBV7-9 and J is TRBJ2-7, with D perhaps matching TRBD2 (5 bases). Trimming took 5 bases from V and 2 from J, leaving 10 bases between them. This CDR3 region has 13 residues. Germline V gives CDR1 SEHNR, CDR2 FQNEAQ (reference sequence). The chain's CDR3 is CASSRTPTYEQYF. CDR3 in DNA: TGTGCCAGCAGCCGGACTCCCACCTACGAGCAGTACTTC.

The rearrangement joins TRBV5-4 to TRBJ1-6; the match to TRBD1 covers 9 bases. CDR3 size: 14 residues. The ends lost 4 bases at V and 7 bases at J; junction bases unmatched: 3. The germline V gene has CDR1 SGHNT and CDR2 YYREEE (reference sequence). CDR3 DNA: TGTGCCAGCAGCAGGACAGGGGACAATTCACCCCTCCACTTT. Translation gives CASSRTGDNSPLHF. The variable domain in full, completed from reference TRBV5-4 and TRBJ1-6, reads ETGVTQSPTHLIKTRGQQVTLRCSSQSGHNTVSWYQQALGQGPQFIFQYYREEENGRGNFPPRFSGLQFPNYSSELNVNALELDDSALYLCASSRTGDNSPLHFGNGTRLTVT.

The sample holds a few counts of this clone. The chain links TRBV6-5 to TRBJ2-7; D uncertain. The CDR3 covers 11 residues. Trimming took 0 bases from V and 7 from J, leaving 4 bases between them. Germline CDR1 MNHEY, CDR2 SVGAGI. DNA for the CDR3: TGTGCCAGCAGTTACTCAACAGAGCAGTACTTC. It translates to CASSYSTEQYF.

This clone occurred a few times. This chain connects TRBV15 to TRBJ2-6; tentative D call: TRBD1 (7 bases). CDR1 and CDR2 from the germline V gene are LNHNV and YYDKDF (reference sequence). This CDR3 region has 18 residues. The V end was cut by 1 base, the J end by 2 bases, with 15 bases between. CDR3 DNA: TGTGCCACCAGCAGAGTCGGCAGGGGGGAAGCTGGGGCCAACGTCCTGACTTTC. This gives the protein CATSRVGRGEAGANVLTF.

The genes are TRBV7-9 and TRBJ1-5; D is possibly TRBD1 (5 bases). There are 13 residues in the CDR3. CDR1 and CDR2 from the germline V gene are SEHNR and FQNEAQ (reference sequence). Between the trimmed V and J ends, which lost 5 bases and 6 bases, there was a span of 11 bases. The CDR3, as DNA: TGTGCCAGCAGCGCCCGGGACTCTCAGCCCCAGCATTTT. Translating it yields CASSARDSQPQHF.

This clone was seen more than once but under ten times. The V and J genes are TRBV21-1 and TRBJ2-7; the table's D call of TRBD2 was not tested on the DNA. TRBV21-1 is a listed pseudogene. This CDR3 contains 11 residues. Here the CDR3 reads CASPRSYEQYF. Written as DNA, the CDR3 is TGTGCCAGCCCGAGGTCCTACGAGCAGTACTTC.

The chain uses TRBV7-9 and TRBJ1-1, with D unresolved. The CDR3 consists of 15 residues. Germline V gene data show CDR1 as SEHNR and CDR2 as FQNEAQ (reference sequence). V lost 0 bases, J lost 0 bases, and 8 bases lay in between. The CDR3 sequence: CASSLAAQMNTEAFF. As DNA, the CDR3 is TGTGCCAGCAGCTTAGCAGCCCAAATGAACACTGAAGCTTTCTTT. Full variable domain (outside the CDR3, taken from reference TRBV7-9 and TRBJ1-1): DTGVSQNPRHKITKRGQNVTFRCDPISEHNRLYWYRQTLGQGPEFLTYFQNEAQLEKSRLLSDRFSAERPKGSFSTLEIQRTEQGDSAMYLCASSLAAQMNTEAFFGQGTRLTVV.

The CDR3 coding sequence is TGTGCCAGCAGCCTCACAGCGGGAGGTGTTAATGAGCAGTTCTTC. This gives the protein CASSLTAGGVNEQFF. The chain joins TRBV6-5 to TRBJ2-1, with 9 bases identical to TRBD2. CDR3 length: 15 amino acids. V lost 6 bases to trimming and J lost 7 bases; unmatched junction nucleotides: 10. Germline V gene lookup returns CDR1 MNHEY and CDR2 SVGAGI.

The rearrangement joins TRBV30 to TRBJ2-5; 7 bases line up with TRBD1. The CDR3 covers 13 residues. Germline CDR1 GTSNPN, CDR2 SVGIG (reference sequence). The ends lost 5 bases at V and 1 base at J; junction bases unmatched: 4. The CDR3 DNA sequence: TGTGCCTGGGGGGACAGCACCCAAGAGACCCAGTACTTC. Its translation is CAWGDSTQETQYF.

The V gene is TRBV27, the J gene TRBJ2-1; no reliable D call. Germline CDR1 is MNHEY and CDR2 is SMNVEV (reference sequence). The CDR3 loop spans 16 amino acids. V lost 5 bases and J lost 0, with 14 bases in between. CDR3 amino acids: CASSLVSGSSYNEQFF. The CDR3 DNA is TGTGCCAGCAGTCTCGTTTCGGGTTCCTCCTACAATGAGCAGTTCTTC.

The CDR3: CASSPTGKGTDTQYF. CDR3 coding DNA: TGTGCCAGCAGCCCGACAGGGAAGGGCACAGATACGCAGTATTTT. The rearrangement uses TRBV11-2 and TRBJ2-3; TRBD1 agrees at 7 bases. Trimming took 5 bases from V and 1 from J; bases not matched to a gene: 6. The germline V gene has CDR1 SGHAT and CDR2 FQNNGV. This CDR3 is built from 15 residues. The whole variable domain, remainder taken from reference TRBV11-2 and TRBJ2-3, is EAGVAQSPRYKIIEKRQSVAFWCNPISGHATLYWYQQILGQGPKLLIQFQNNGVVDDSQLPKDRFSAERLKGVDSTLKIQPAKLEDSAVYLCASSPTGKGTDTQYFGPGTRLTVL.

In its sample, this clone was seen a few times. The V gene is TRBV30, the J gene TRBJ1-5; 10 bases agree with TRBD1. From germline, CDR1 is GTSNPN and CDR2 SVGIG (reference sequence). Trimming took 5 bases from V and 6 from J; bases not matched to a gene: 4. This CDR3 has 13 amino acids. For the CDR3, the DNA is TGTGCCTGGGCCGGGACAGGGGCTCAGCCCCAGCATTTT. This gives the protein CAWAGTGAQPQHF.

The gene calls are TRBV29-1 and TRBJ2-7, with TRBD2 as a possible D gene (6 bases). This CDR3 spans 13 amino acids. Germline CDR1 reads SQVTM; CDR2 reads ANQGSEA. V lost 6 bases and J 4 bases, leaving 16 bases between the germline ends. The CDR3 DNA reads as TGCAGCGTGGAAATAGCGGAGAGGTACGAGCAGTACTTC. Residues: CSVEIAERYEQYF.

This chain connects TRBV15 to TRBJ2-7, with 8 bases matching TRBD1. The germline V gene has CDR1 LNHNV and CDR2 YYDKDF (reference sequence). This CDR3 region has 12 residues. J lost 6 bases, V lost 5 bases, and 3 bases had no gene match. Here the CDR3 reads CATSGQGSEQYF. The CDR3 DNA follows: TGTGCCACCAGCGGACAGGGTTCCGAGCAGTACTTC.

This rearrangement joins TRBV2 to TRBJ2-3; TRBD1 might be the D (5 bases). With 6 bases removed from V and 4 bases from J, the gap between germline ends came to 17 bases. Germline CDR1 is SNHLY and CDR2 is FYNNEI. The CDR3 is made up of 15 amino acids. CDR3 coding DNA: TGTGCCAGCAGGGACACCGGGCCCCGGCCAGATACGCAGTATTTT. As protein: CASRDTGPRPDTQYF.

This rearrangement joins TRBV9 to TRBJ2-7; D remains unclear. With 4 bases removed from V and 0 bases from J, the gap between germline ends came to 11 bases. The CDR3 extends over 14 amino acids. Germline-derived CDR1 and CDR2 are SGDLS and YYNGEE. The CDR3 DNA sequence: TGTGCCAGCAGCCCCCCGGCGGACTCCTACGAGCAGTACTTC. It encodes CASSPPADSYEQYF.

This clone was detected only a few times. CDR3 residues: CASSVDGAGGRGTGELFF. The CDR3 DNA is TGTGCCAGCAGCGTAGATGGAGCGGGGGGGCGTGGCACCGGGGAGCTGTTTTTT. V usage is TRBV9 and J usage is TRBJ2-2; 10 nucleotides align to TRBD2. The CDR3 spans 18 residues. Germline V gene lookup returns CDR1 SGDLS and CDR2 YYNGEE. V shed 0 bases, J shed 4 bases, and the junction held 9 bases outside the gene matches.